Below, 16 T cell receptor beta chains from the same sample are listed, as sequenced in a study of blood T cells in healthy people across ages. Together with a sample-barcoded 5' primer, a J-beta primer mix was included in a second PCR lasting roughly 6 to 12 cycles. TCRdb reprocessed the 5' RACE reads with MiXCR, giving one entry per CDR3 protein. The table lists hundreds of thousands of distinct CDR3 sequences, 45% to 70% of them singletons. The specimen sequenced was blood. These receptor sequences come from a man aged 40-49 years in good health.

V is TRBV27 and J is TRBJ1-1; 9 bases match TRBD1. CDR1 MNHEY and CDR2 SMNVEV come from the germline V gene (reference sequence). Germline trimming cut 8 bases from V and 0 bases from J; bases unmatched to any gene: 13. The CDR3 is 17 residues long. CDR3 in DNA: TGTGCCAGCCTCTCGCTCGGGACAGGGCAGCTGAACACTGAAGCTTTCTTT. Translated: CASLSLGTGQLNTEAFF.

This clonotype was seen more than once but under ten times. V usage is TRBV5-1 and J usage is TRBJ2-3; 13 bases are a match to TRBD2. This CDR3 comprises 16 residues. Germline-derived CDR1 and CDR2 are SGHRS and YFSETQ. V was clipped by 0 bases and J by 6 bases; unmatched bases: 4. CDR3 nucleotides: TGCGCCAGCAGCTTGGTAGGGACTAGCGGGGCGGATACGCAGTATTTT. Translated: CASSLVGTSGADTQYF. Complete variable domain (other parts from reference TRBV5-1 and TRBJ2-3): KAGVTQTPRYLIKTRGQQVTLSCSPISGHRSVSWYQQTPGQGLQFLFEYFSETQRNKGNFPGRFSGRQFSNSRSEMNVSTLELGDSALYLCASSLVGTSGADTQYFGPGTRLTVL.

V is TRBV5-1 and J is TRBJ2-7; 12 nucleotides match TRBD1. The CDR3 loop spans 16 amino acids. The junction had 4 bases not matched to a gene; V was cut back by 2 bases and J by 1 base. The germline gives CDR1 SGHRS, CDR2 YFSETQ. In nucleotides, the CDR3 is TGCGCCAGCAGCTTCGGGACAGGGGGCAATTCCTACGAGCAGTACTTC. Translated: CASSFGTGGNSYEQYF.

V gene TRBV3-1 combines with J gene TRBJ2-7; no firm D call. Germline V gene data show CDR1 as LGHDT and CDR2 as YNNKEL (reference sequence). The V end lost 2 bases, the J end lost 1 base, and 9 bases lay between the germline ends. The CDR3 length is 14 residues. The CDR3 coding sequence is TGTGCCAGCAGCCAACAGTTTCAATCCTACGAGCAGTACTTC. Amino acid sequence: CASSQQFQSYEQYF.

The CDR3 bases are TGTGCCAGCAGTTCCCCGGGCCTCCCGGCCAAAAACATTCAGTACTTC. This codes for CASSSPGLPAKNIQYF. The V and J genes are TRBV27 and TRBJ2-4, with D hard to call. This CDR3 comprises 16 residues. Trimming stripped 4 bases from V and 1 base from J, with 14 bases between. Germline V CDR1 and CDR2: MNHEY, SMNVEV (reference sequence).

This chain links TRBV4-2 with TRBJ2-3; TRBD2 agrees at 7 bases. Germline V CDR1 and CDR2: LGHNA, YNFKEQ. The trim removed 2 bases at V and 2 bases at J, leaving 10 bases unmatched. The CDR3 is 17 amino acids. CDR3 amino acids: CASSQSAGVGDTDTQYF. The CDR3 DNA sequence: TGTGCCAGCAGCCAATCCGCGGGAGTAGGTGACACAGATACGCAGTATTTT.

This clonotype showed up just once. This sequence joins TRBV6-5 and TRBJ1-5; D not resolved. Germline V gene data show CDR1 as MNHEY and CDR2 as SVGAGI. The CDR3 length is 13 residues. Trimming took off 6 bases at V and 7 bases at J, with 13 bases between the two ends. For the CDR3, the DNA is TGTGCCAGCAGCCCCGGCAAAGGGCAGCCCCAGCATTTT. It translates to CASSPGKGQPQHF.

The gene calls are TRBV7-8 and TRBJ1-2; 7 bases line up with TRBD1. Trimming at V came to 5 bases and at J to 8 bases, leaving 11 bases not matched to a gene. Germline V gene data show CDR1 as SGHVS and CDR2 as FQNEAQ. The CDR3 has 14 amino acids. CDR3 nucleotide sequence: TGTGCCAGCAGCCTATCGACAGGGTCGGAAGGCTACACCTTC. It codes for CASSLSTGSEGYTF.

CDR3 residues: CASSLSRQASPLHF. CDR3 sequence (DNA): TGTGCCAGCAGTTTATCAAGACAGGCCTCGCCCCTCCACTTT. V usage is TRBV28 and J usage is TRBJ1-6, with D perhaps TRBD1 (6 bases). The CDR3 sequence is 14 residues long. Trimming removed 1 base at V and 13 bases at J, with 14 bases between. Germline V lookup: CDR1 MDHEN, CDR2 SYDVKM.

This clonotype occurred many times. This chain uses TRBV28 with TRBJ2-1; D is perhaps TRBD2 (6 bases). The V end lost 6 bases, the J end lost 8 bases, and 20 bases lay between the germline ends. Germline-derived CDR1 and CDR2 are MDHEN and SYDVKM. This CDR3 spans 15 amino acids. The CDR3 bases are TGTGCCAGCAGACTAAAACCCGGGACTTCAGATGAGCAGTTCTTC. It codes for CASRLKPGTSDEQFF.

As to this clonotype: Possible read error: a much larger clone is one base away. The J gene is TRBJ2-3, the V gene TRBV20-1; 7 bases line up with TRBD1. In germline, CDR1 is DFQATT, CDR2 SNEGSKA (reference sequence). This CDR3 spans 16 amino acids. In DNA form, the CDR3 reads TGCTGTGCTAGAGAACCGGGACAGCAAGGCACAGATACGCAGTATTTT. Translated, it gives CCAREPGQQGTDTQYF.

This sequence joins TRBV28 and TRBJ1-4, with TRBD1 matching over 7 bases. The CDR3 consists of 16 residues. The junction had 3 bases not matched to a gene; V was cut back by 2 bases and J by 0 bases. Looked up from germline, CDR1 is MDHEN and CDR2 is SYDVKM. CDR3 sequence reads: CASSLTTGTTNEKLFF. The CDR3 region has the DNA TGTGCCAGCAGTTTAACGACAGGGACAACTAATGAAAAACTGTTTTTT.

The chain recombines TRBV6-5 with TRBJ1-1; a possible D gene is TRBD1 (6 bases). V dropped 5 bases and J dropped 6 bases, with 13 bases sitting between them. This CDR3 is built from 13 residues. Germline V lookup: CDR1 MNHEY, CDR2 SVGAGI. Here the CDR3 DNA reads TGTGCCAGCAGTGCGCCAGGGGCCCCTGAAGCTTTCTTT. Protein: CASSAPGAPEAFF.

This rearrangement joins TRBV7-2 to TRBJ1-4, with unresolved D. The CDR3 loop spans 15 amino acids. Germline lookup yields CDR1 SGHTA and CDR2 FQGNSA. The V gene lost 4 bases and the J gene lost 5 bases, with 14 bases spanning the gap. The CDR3 loop is CASSSKGRGNEKLFF. Here the CDR3 DNA reads TGTGCCAGCAGCTCAAAAGGTCGGGGAAATGAAAAACTGTTTTTT.

This chain connects TRBV29-1 to TRBJ2-3; 11 bases align to TRBD2. Germline V gene sequence: CDR1 SQVTM, CDR2 ANQGSEA. J lost 4 bases, V lost 0 bases, and 18 bases had no gene match. CDR3 length: 20 residues. CDR3 protein: CSVEDPYSRIAGGPPDTQYF. The CDR3 coding sequence is TGCAGCGTTGAAGATCCCTACAGCCGAATAGCGGGAGGGCCCCCAGATACGCAGTATTTT.

The sample holds one count of this clonotype. CDR3 coding DNA: TGTGCCAGCAGGCAGGGACTACCCACAGATACGCAGTATTTT. Translated, it gives CASRQGLPTDTQYF. The J gene is TRBJ2-3, the V gene TRBV14; 7 nucleotides align to TRBD2. The CDR3 spans 14 residues. The J segment lost 2 bases and the V segment lost 6 bases, leaving 5 bases of the junction unmatched. CDR1 and CDR2 from the germline V gene are SGHDN and FVKESK. The full variable domain, rest sourced from reference TRBV14 and TRBJ2-3, is EAGVTQFPSHSVIEKGQTVTLRCDPISGHDNLYWYRRVMGKEIKFLLHFVKESKQDESGMPNNRFLAERTGGTYSTLKVQPAELEDSGVYFCASRQGLPTDTQYFGPGTRLTVL.